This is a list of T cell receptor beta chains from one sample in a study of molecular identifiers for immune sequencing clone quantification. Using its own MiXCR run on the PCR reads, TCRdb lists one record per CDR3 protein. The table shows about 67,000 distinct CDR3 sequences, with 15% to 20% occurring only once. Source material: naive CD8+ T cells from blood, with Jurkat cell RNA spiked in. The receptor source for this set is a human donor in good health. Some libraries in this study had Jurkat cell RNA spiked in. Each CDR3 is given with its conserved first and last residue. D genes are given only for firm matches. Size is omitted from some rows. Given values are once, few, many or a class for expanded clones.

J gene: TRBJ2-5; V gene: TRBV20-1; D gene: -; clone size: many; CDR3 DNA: TGCAGTGCTAGAGGGCCGTCGCAGTATGGAGAGACCCAGTACTTC; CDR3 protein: CSARGPSQYGETQYF
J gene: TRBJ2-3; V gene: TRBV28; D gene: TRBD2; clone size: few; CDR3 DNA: TGTGCCAGCAGTTTAGGGGGGGGGGCAGATACGCAGTATTTT; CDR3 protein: CASSLGGGADTQYF
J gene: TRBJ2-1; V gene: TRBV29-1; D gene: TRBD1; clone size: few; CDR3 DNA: TGCAGCGTTGAAGATCTTGGACAGGGGTCCTACAATGAGCAGTTCTTC; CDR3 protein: CSVEDLGQGSYNEQFF
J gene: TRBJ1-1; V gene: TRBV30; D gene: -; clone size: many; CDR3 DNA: TGTGCCTGTCAGGGACAAATGAACACTGAAGCTTTCTTT; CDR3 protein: CACQGQMNTEAFF
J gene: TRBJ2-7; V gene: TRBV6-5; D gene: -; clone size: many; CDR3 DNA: TGTGCCAGCAGGCCAACAGGTGTCTACGAGCAGTACTTC; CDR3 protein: CASRPTGVYEQYF
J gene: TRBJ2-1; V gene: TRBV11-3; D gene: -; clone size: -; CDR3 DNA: TGTGCCAGCGGCGGCGATAACAATGAGCAGTTCTTC; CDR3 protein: CASGGDNNEQFF
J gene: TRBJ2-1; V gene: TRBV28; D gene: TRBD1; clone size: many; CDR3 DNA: TGTGCCAGCAGACACAGGGGCTCTAATGAGCAGTTCTTC; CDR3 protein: CASRHRGSNEQFF
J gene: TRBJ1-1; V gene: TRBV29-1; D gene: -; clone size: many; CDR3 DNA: TGCAGCGTTTCGGGACCGCTGAACACTGAAGCTTTCTTT; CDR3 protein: CSVSGPLNTEAFF
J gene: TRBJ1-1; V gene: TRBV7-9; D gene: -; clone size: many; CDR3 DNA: TGTGCCAGCAGCCCCCTCGGTGGTTTCTTT; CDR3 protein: CASSPLGGFF
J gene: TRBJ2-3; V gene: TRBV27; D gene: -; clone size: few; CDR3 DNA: TGTGCCAGCAGTTTACCAAGCGCGGCGGGGGCCCCCTTGGATACGCAGTATTTT; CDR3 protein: CASSLPSAAGAPLDTQYF
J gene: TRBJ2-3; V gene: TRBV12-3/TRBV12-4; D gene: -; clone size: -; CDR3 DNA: TGTGCCAGCAGTTTTACGCTAGCCTCAGATACGCAGTATTTT; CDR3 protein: CASSFTLASDTQYF
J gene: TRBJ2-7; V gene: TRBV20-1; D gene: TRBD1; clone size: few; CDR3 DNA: TGCAGTGCTAGCGACAGGGATTACGAGCAGTACTTC; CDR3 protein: CSASDRDYEQYF
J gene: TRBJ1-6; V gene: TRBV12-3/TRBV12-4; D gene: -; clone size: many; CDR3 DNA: TGTGCCAGCAGTTTAGCTGGGTCATCACCCCTCCACTTT; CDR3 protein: CASSLAGSSPLHF
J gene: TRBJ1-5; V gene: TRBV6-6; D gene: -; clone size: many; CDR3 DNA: TGTGCCAGCAGTTACGGGATCAGTAGCAATCAGCCCCAGCATTTT; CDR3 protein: CASSYGISSNQPQHF
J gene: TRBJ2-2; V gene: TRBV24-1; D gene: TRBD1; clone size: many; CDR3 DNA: TGTGCCACCAGTGACAGGGACAGGGGACGAACCGGGGAGCTGTTTTTT; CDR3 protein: CATSDRDRGRTGELFF
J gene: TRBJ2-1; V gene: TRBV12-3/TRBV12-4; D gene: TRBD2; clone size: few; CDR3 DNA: TGTGCCAGCAGTCAGACTAGCGGTGCTAATGAGCAGTTCTTC; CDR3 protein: CASSQTSGANEQFF
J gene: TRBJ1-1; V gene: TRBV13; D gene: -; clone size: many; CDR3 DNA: TGTGCCAGTTCTATGGGAACTGAAGCTTTCTTT; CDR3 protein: CASSMGTEAFF
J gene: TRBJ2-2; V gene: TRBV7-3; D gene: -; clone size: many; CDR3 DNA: TGTGCCAGCAGCTTAACGTTAAACGGGGACGAGAGCACCGGGGAGCTGTTTTTT; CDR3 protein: CASSLTLNGDESTGELFF
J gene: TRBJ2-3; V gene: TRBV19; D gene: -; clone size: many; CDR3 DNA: TGTGCCAGTAAGGAGCCCGGGAAAGCCGTAGATACGCAGTATTTT; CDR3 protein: CASKEPGKAVDTQYF
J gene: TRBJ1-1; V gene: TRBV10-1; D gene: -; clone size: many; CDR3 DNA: TGCGCCAGCAGTGGATCAAGACAAGTGGACACTGAAGCTTTCTTT; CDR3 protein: CASSGSRQVDTEAFF
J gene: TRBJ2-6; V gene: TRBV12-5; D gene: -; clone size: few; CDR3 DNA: TGTGCTAGTGGTTTGGTGTTGGTGGGCTCTGGGGCCAACGTCCTGACTTTC; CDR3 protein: CASGLVLVGSGANVLTF
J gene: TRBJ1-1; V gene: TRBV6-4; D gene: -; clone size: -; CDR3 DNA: TGTGCCAGCAGTGTCGCGGAGAGCACTGAAGCTTTCTTT; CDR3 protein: CASSVAESTEAFF
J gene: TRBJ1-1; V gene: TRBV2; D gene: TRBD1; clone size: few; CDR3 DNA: TGTGCCACCCCGGACAGGCGAGAAGCTTTCTTT; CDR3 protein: CATPDRREAFF
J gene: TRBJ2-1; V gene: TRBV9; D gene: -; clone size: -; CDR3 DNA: TGTGCCAGCAGCGTAGTAGCTGGGCTAGACTACGACTACAATGAGCAGTTCTTC; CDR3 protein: CASSVVAGLDYDYNEQFF
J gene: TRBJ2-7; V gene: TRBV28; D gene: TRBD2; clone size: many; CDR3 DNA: TGTGCCAGCAGCTTAGCGGGGCAACCCTACGAGCAGTACTTC; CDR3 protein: CASSLAGQPYEQYF
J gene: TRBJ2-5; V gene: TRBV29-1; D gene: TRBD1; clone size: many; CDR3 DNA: TGCAGCTTCGACAGGGGGATGATCGAGACCCAGTACTTC; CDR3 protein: CSFDRGMIETQYF
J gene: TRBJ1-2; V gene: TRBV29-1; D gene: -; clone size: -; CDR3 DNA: TGCAGCGTTGAATCTTGGACAGATGGCTACACCTTC; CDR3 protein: CSVESWTDGYTF
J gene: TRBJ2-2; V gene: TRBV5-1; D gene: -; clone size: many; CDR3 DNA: TGCGCCAGCAGCTCCTTGACTGAGAACACCGGGGAGCTGTTTTTT; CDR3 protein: CASSSLTENTGELFF
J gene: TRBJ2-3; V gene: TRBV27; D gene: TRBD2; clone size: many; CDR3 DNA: TGTGCCAGCAGCTCGTTGGGCGGGAGGTCCACAGATACGCAGTATTTT; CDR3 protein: CASSSLGGRSTDTQYF
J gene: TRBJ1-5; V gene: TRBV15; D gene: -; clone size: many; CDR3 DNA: TGTGCCACCAGCAGAGGCCGTACTGAGGGCCCCGGGGAGCAGCCCCAGCATTTT; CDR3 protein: CATSRGRTEGPGEQPQHF
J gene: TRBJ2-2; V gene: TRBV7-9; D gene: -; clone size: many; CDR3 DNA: TGTGCCAGCAGTGTTGGTCGCGGGAACACCGGGGAGCTGTTTTTT; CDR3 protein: CASSVGRGNTGELFF
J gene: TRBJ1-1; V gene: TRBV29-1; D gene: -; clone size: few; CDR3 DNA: TGCAGCGTTGAAATGGCTGACAGACTGAGCACTGAAGCCTTCTTT; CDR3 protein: CSVEMADRLSTEAFF
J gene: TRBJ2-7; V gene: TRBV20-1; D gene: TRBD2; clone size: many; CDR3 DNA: TGCAGTGCTCCGGGGACTAGCGGACTCTACGAGCAGTACTTC; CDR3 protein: CSAPGTSGLYEQYF
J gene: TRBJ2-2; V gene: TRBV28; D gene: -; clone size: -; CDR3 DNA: TGTGCCAGCAGTTTCAGGGCCACCGGGGAGCTGTTTTTT; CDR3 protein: CASSFRATGELFF
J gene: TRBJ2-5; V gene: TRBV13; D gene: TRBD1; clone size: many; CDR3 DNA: TGTGCCAGCAGCTTTCGACAGGGGCAAGAGACCCAGTACTTC; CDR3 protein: CASSFRQGQETQYF
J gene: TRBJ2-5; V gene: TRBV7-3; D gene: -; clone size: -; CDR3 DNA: TGTGCCAGCAGCGAGGACGGAGACCAAGAGACCCAGTACTTC; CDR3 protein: CASSEDGDQETQYF
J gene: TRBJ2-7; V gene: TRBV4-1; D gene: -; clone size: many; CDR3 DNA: TGCGCCAGCAGCCAAGAATCCGCAGGGCCCTACGAGCAGTACTTC; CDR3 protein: CASSQESAGPYEQYF
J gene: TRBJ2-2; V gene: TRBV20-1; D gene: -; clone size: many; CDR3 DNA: TGCAGTGCTAGAGTTTTCGGGACTCGATTTCCGGGCACCGGGGAGCTGTTTTTT; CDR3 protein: CSARVFGTRFPGTGELFF
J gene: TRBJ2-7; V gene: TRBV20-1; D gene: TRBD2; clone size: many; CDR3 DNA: TGCAGTGCTAGACTAGCGGGAGGGTTCGAGCAGTACTTC; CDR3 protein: CSARLAGGFEQYF
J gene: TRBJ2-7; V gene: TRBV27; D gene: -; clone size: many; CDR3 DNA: TGTGCCAGCAGTTGGTCTTCTGGGGTAGTAGGCTACGAGCAGTACTTC; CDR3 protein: CASSWSSGVVGYEQYF
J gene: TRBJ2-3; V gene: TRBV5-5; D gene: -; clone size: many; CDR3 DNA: TGTGCCAGCAGCTTTCGCGGGCTCATTTCTAGCACAGATACGCAGTATTTT; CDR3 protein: CASSFRGLISSTDTQYF
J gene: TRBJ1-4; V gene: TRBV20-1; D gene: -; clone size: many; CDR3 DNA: TGCAGTGCCATGAGGCCAGGGGAGAATGAAAAACTGTTTTTT; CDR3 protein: CSAMRPGENEKLFF
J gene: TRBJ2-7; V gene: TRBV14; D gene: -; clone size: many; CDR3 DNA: TGTGCCAGCAGCCATCTAGCCATGGGGGGCGAGCAGTACTTC; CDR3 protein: CASSHLAMGGEQYF
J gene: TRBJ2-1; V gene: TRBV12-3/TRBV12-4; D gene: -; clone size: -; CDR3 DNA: TGTGCCAGCAGAGGTCTTAAGTTCGAGCAGTTCTTC; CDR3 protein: CASRGLKFEQFF
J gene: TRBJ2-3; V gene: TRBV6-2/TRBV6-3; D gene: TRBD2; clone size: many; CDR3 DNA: TGTGCCAGCAGTTACGTCCCGGCTAGCGGGAGGGGAGATACGCAGTATTTT; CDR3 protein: CASSYVPASGRGDTQYF
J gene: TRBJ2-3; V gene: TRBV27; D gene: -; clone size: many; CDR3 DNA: TGTGCCAGCAGTTTAGTTCTCCGGGATACGCAGTATTTT; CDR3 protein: CASSLVLRDTQYF
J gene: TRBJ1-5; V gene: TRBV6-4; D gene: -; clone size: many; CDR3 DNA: TGTGCCAGCAACCCGGGGCACCAACAGCCCCAGCATTTT; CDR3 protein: CASNPGHQQPQHF
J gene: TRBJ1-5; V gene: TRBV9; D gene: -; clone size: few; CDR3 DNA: TGTGCCAGCAGCCTGGGGTACAATCAGCTCCAGCATTTT; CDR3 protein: CASSLGYNQLQHF
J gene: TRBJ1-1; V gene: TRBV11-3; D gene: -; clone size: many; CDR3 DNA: TGTGCCAGCAGCTTAGGACAGCTGGGGAACACTGAAGCTTTCTTT; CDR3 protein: CASSLGQLGNTEAFF
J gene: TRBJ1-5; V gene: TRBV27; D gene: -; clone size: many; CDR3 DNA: TGTGCCAGCAGTTTATCTGGGATTCATCAGCCCCAGCATTTT; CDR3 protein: CASSLSGIHQPQHF
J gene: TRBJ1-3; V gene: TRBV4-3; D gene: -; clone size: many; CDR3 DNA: TGCGCCAGCAGCCAAGGAATTCCAAAGGGAAACACCATATATTTT; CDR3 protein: CASSQGIPKGNTIYF